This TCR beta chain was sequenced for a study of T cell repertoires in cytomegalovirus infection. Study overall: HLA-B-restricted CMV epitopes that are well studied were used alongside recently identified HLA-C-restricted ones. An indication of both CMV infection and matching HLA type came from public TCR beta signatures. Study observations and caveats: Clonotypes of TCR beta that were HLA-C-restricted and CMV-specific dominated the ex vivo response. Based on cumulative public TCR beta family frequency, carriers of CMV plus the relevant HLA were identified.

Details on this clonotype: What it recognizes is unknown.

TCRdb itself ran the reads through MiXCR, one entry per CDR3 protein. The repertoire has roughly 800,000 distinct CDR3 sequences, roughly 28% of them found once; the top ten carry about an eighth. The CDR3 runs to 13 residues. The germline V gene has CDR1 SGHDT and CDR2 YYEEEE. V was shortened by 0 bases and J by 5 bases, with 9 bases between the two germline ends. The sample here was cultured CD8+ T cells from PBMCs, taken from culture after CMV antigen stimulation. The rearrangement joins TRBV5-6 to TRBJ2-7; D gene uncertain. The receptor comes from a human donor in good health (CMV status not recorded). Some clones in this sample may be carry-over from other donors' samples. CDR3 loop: CASSLAPINEQYV. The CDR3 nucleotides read TGTGCCAGCAGCTTGGCCCCGATTAACGAGCAGTACGTC.